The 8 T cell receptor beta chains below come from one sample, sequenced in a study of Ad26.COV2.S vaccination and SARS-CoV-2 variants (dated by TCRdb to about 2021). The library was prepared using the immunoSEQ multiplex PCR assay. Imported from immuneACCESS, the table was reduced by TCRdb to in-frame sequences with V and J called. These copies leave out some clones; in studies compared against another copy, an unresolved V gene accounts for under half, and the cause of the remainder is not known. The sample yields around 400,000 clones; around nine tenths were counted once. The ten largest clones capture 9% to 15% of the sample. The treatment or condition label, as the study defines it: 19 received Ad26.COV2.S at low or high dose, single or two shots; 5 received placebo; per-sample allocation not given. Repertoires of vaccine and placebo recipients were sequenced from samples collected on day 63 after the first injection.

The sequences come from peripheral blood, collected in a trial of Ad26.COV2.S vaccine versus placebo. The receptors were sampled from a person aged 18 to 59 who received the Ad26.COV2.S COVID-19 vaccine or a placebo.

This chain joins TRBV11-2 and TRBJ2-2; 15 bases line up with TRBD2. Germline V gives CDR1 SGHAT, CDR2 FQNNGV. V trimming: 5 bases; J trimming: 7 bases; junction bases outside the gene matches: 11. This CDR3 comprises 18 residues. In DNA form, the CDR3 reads TGTGCCAGCAGCCACGTATGGACTAGCGGGAGGGCGCACGGGGAGCTGTTTTTT. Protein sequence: CASSHVWTSGRAHGELFF.

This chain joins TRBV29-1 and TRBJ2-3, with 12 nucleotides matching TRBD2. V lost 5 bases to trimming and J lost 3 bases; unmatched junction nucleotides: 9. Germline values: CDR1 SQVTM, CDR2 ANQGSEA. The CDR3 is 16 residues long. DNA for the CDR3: TGCAGCGTTTCTGACCGACTAGCGGGAGCGACAGATACGCAGTATTTT. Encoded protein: CSVSDRLAGATDTQYF.

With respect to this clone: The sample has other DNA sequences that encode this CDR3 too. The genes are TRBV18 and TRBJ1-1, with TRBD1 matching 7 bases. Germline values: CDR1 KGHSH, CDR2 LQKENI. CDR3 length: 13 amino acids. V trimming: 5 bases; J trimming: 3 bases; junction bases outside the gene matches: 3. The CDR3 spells CASSTDRDTEAFF. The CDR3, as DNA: TGTGCCAGCTCAACCGACAGGGACACTGAAGCTTTCTTT.

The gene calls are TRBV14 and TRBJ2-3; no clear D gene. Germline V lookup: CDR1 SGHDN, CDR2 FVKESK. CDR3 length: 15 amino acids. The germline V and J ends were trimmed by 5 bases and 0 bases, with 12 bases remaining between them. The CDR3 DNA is TGTGCCAGCAGCGCTTTGGTCGCAAGCACAGATACGCAGTATTTT. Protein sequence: CASSALVASTDTQYF.

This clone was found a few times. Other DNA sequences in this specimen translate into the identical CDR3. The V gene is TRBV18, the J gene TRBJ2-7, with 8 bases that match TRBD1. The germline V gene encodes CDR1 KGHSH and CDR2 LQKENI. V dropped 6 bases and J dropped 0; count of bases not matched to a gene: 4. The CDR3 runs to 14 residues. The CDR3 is CASSPGTGSYEQYF. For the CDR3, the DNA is TGTGCCAGCTCGCCCGGGACAGGCTCCTACGAGCAGTACTTC.

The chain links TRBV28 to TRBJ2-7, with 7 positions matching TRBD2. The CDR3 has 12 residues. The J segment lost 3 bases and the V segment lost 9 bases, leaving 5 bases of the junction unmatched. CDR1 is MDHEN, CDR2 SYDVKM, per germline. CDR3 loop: CASARERYEQYF. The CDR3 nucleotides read TGTGCCAGTGCGCGGGAGCGCTACGAGCAGTACTTC.

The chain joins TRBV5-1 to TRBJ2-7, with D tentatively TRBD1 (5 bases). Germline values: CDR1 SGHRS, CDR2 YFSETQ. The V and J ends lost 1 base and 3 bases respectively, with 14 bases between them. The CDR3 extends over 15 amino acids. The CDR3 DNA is TGCGCCAGCAGCTTGTTCCCCCCAGGGAACTACGAGCAGTACTTC. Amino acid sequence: CASSLFPPGNYEQYF.

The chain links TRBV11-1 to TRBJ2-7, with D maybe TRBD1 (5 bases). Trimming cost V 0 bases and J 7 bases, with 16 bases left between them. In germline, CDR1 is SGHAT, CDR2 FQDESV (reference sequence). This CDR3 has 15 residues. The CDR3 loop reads CASSLAAQAQSEQYF. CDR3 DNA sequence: TGTGCCAGCAGCTTAGCGGCACAGGCTCAGAGTGAGCAGTACTTC.